What follows are 25 T cell receptor beta chains derived from one specimen sequenced in a study of glioma-infiltrating T cells after dendritic cell vaccination. The data were produced by immunoSEQ multiplex PCR, yet TCRdb's version contains in-frame clones alone and is incomplete. This sample has around 72,000 clones; about 86% occur once, and the top ten carry 7.9%. The specimen was blood, collected before dendritic cell vaccination. The receptors originated from a human donor with glioblastoma.

This sequence joins TRBV29-1 and TRBJ1-2, with 8 positions matching TRBD1. V lost 6 bases, J lost 3 bases, and 6 bases stayed unmatched. Germline V gives CDR1 SQVTM, CDR2 ANQGSEA. The CDR3 length is 13 residues. This chain's CDR3 is CSVELQGDYGYTF. The CDR3 region has the DNA TGCAGCGTGGAATTACAGGGGGACTATGGCTACACCTTC.

The V call is TRBV7-3, the J call TRBJ2-2, with TRBD2 identical over 7 bases. Germline loops: CDR1 SGHTA, CDR2 FQGTGA. This CDR3 is 16 amino acids long. After removal of 1 base from V and 0 bases from J, the junction contained 2 bases not matched to a gene. CDR3 in amino acids: CASSLMGGANTGELFF. CDR3 DNA sequence: TGTGCCAGCAGCTTAATGGGGGGGGCGAACACCGGGGAGCTGTTTTTT.

This chain uses TRBV2 with TRBJ1-5; D ambiguous. The V end was cut by 2 bases, the J end by 2 bases, with 4 bases between. Germline CDR1 SNHLY, CDR2 FYNNEI. The CDR3 is 13 amino acids. The CDR3 protein is CASSEQGNQPQHF. The CDR3 DNA sequence: TGTGCCAGCAGTGAACAGGGCAATCAGCCCCAGCATTTT.

The rearrangement links TRBV9 to TRBJ1-1; 7 nucleotides line up with TRBD1. CDR3 length equals 14 residues. V shed 0 bases, J shed 4 bases, and the junction held 3 bases outside the gene matches. The germline gives CDR1 SGDLS, CDR2 YYNGEE. The chain's CDR3 is CASSVGPGGTEAFF. In DNA form, the CDR3 reads TGTGCCAGCAGCGTAGGTCCAGGGGGCACTGAAGCTTTCTTT.

The rearrangement joins TRBV7-9 to TRBJ1-6; possible D gene TRBD1, 6 bases. This CDR3 is 14 amino acids long. Germline loops: CDR1 SEHNR, CDR2 FQNEAQ (reference sequence). V lost 6 bases to trimming and J lost 7 bases, with 13 bases between them. DNA of the CDR3: TGTGCCAGCAGTCAGACGGGGGGCAATTCACCCCTCCACTTT. This codes for CASSQTGGNSPLHF.

V gene TRBV4-2 combines with J gene TRBJ2-1; 11 positions match TRBD1. The CDR3 spans 18 residues. The V and J ends lost 3 bases and 4 bases, in that order; junction bases with no gene match: 11. The germline V gene has CDR1 LGHNA and CDR2 YNFKEQ. In nucleotides, the CDR3 is TGTGCCAGCAGCCACCCTGACGCCGGACAGGGGGCTTACAATGAGCAGTTCTTC. Its protein is CASSHPDAGQGAYNEQFF.

The chain employs TRBV6-6 and TRBJ1-1; TRBD1 matches 8 bases. The CDR3 runs 16 residues. Trimming at V came to 7 bases and at J to 3 bases, leaving 13 bases not matched to a gene. Germline CDR1 is MNHNY and CDR2 is SVGAGI (reference sequence). The CDR3 spells CASITLGQERDTEAFF. The DNA for the CDR3 is TGTGCCAGCATTACCTTGGGACAGGAACGGGACACTGAAGCTTTCTTT.

This rearrangement joins TRBV19 to TRBJ1-1, with D hard to call. This CDR3 comprises 13 residues. Looked up from germline, CDR1 is LNHDA and CDR2 is SQIVND (reference sequence). V lost 2 bases and J lost 0, with 4 bases in between. The CDR3 reads CASSIRVNTEAFF. The CDR3 DNA follows: TGTGCCAGTAGTATACGGGTGAACACTGAAGCTTTCTTT.

The chain recombines TRBV7-8 with TRBJ1-3, with 7 bases that match TRBD1. Germline assignment: CDR1 SGHVS and CDR2 FQNEAQ. J gave up 1 base and V 2 bases, and 17 bases lay outside the gene matches. This CDR3 is built from 20 residues. CDR3 sequence: CASSLHPHPTTGSSGNTIYF. CDR3 coding DNA: TGTGCCAGCAGCTTACACCCCCACCCAACGACAGGGTCTTCTGGAAACACCATATATTTT. Full variable domain (missing parts from reference TRBV7-8 and TRBJ1-3): GAGVSQSPRYKVAKRGQDVALRCDPISGHVSLFWYQQALGQGPEFLTYFQNEAQLDKSGLPSDRFFAERPEGSVSTLKIQRTQQEDSAVYLCASSLHPHPTTGSSGNTIYFGEGSWLTVV.

The chain couples TRBV5-6 to TRBJ2-3, with 9 bases lining up with TRBD2. Germline V gene lookup returns CDR1 SGHDT and CDR2 YYEEEE. The CDR3 extends over 19 amino acids. Unmatched junction bases numbered 11, after V lost 0 bases and J lost 0 bases. CDR3 coding DNA: TGTGCCAGCAGCTTGGGTCCTAGCGGGGAAAGTACTAGCACAGATACGCAGTATTTT. Translation: CASSLGPSGESTSTDTQYF.

The chain has TRBV30 and TRBJ1-5; 9 bases are a match to TRBD1. V lost 3 bases, J lost 3 bases, and 3 bases stayed unmatched. CDR1 and CDR2 from the germline V gene are GTSNPN and SVGIG (reference sequence). This CDR3 spans 14 amino acids. DNA for the CDR3: TGTGCCTGGAGGGGACAGGGCTTCAATCAGCCCCAGCATTTT. Translating gives CAWRGQGFNQPQHF.

The chain recombines TRBV21-1 with TRBJ1-4. TRBV21-1 is recorded as a pseudogene. The CDR3 is 11 amino acids. The CDR3 DNA reads as TGTGCCAGCAGCAAAGTGGAGGGACTGTTTTTT. Translation gives CASSKVEGLFF.

The V call is TRBV6-5, the J call TRBJ1-1; D is undetermined. This CDR3 spans 15 amino acids. Germline V CDR1 and CDR2: MNHEY, SVGAGI. The V gene lost 4 bases and the J gene lost 0 bases, with 12 bases spanning the gap. CDR3 nucleotide sequence: TGTGCCAGCAGTTGGAGTTTGATCATGAACACTGAAGCTTTCTTT. Protein sequence: CASSWSLIMNTEAFF.

This clone turned up a few times. The genes are TRBV5-5 and TRBJ1-4, with TRBD1 as a possible D gene (5 bases). Between the trimmed V and J ends, which lost 4 bases and 11 bases, there was a span of 15 bases. The germline V gene encodes CDR1 SGHKS and CDR2 YYEKEE (reference sequence). The CDR3 runs 13 residues. The CDR3 here is CASSRNWGDKLFF. The CDR3 coding sequence is TGTGCCAGCAGCAGAAACTGGGGGGATAAACTGTTTTTT.

This chain joins TRBV19 and TRBJ1-1, with 11 bases identical to TRBD1. The germline gives CDR1 LNHDA, CDR2 SQIVND (reference sequence). The V segment lost 6 bases and the J segment 4 bases; nucleotides outside the gene matches: 1. This CDR3 is 13 amino acids long. CDR3 DNA sequence: TGTGCCAGTAGCGGGACAGGGGGCACTGAAGCTTTCTTT. Translating gives CASSGTGGTEAFF.

The chain combines TRBV6-1 with TRBJ1-6; perhaps TRBD1 as D (6 bases). CDR1 is MNHNS, CDR2 SASEGT, per germline. The V and J ends lost 4 bases and 4 bases respectively, with 8 bases between them. CDR3 length: 14 residues. CDR3 loop: CASSVQGYNSPLHF. DNA for the CDR3: TGTGCCAGCAGTGTACAGGGTTATAATTCACCCCTCCACTTT.

The chain couples TRBV27 to TRBJ1-2; possibly TRBD1 for D (5 bases). The V end was cut by 5 bases, the J end by 8 bases, with 15 bases between. Germline CDR1 reads MNHEY; CDR2 reads SMNVEV (reference sequence). The CDR3 consists of 13 residues. The CDR3 loop reads CASSQGTIGGYTF. The CDR3 coding sequence is TGTGCCAGCAGTCAGGGTACAATTGGGGGCTACACCTTC.

The V call is TRBV7-2, the J call TRBJ2-7, with unresolved D. Looked up from germline, CDR1 is SGHTA and CDR2 is FQGNSA. CDR3 size: 13 residues. The germline V and J ends were trimmed by 2 bases and 3 bases, with 8 bases remaining between them. This chain's CDR3 is CASSLLGNYEQYF. DNA for the CDR3: TGTGCCAGCAGCTTACTAGGAAACTACGAGCAGTACTTC.

The rearrangement uses TRBV11-1 and TRBJ2-6, with 10 bases matching TRBD1. The trim removed 4 bases at V and 0 bases at J, leaving 3 bases unmatched. The germline gives CDR1 SGHAT, CDR2 FQDESV (reference sequence). This CDR3 contains 17 residues. CDR3 DNA sequence: TGTGCCAGCAGCTCGGGACAGGGGCGCTCTGGGGCCAACGTCCTGACTTTC. This encodes CASSSGQGRSGANVLTF.

This clone turned up a few times. Within the sample, other DNA sequences also encode this same CDR3. The gene calls are TRBV4-3 and TRBJ2-2, with 9 bases matching TRBD2. The germline gives CDR1 LGHNA, CDR2 YSLEER. The CDR3 spans 16 residues. V was pared by 1 base and J by 3 bases, with 3 bases of the junction left unmatched. CDR3 in amino acids: CASSQGAGGDTGELFF. For the CDR3, the DNA is TGCGCCAGCAGCCAAGGAGCGGGGGGCGACACCGGGGAGCTGTTTTTT.

Only one count was recorded for this clone. The V gene is TRBV12-5, the J gene TRBJ2-7, with no clear D. The CDR3 is 14 amino acids. The V end was cut by 3 bases, the J end by 0 bases, with 9 bases between. In germline, CDR1 is LGHNT, CDR2 FRNRAP. The chain's CDR3 is CASGLVADSYEQYF. Here the CDR3 DNA reads TGTGCTAGTGGTTTAGTGGCGGACTCCTACGAGCAGTACTTC.

CDR3 loop: CASSPRTARSYEQYF. CDR3 DNA sequence: TGTGCCAGCAGCCCGCGGACAGCTCGTTCCTACGAGCAGTACTTC. The V call is TRBV7-2, the J call TRBJ2-7, with D tentatively TRBD1 (6 bases). Germline CDR1 is SGHTA and CDR2 is FQGNSA. The length of the CDR3 is 15 residues. V was cut by 5 bases and J by 1 base, with 15 bases left in between.

V gene TRBV6-5 combines with J gene TRBJ2-4, with D possibly matching TRBD2 (5 bases). This CDR3 contains 15 residues. Germline V CDR1 and CDR2: MNHEY, SVGAGI. Trimming pared 2 bases from V and 7 bases from J, leaving 15 bases between. The CDR3 nucleotides are TGTGCCAGCAGTTACCGCGAGGGAGTGGGGAACATTCAGTACTTC. Translated, it gives CASSYREGVGNIQYF.

V usage is TRBV30 and J usage is TRBJ2-7, with D maybe TRBD2 (8 bases). The CDR3 is 14 amino acids. Germline loops: CDR1 GTSNPN, CDR2 SVGIG (reference sequence). Trimming removed 4 bases from V and 4 bases from J, with 17 bases in between. The CDR3 loop is CAWTSREGAYEQYF. CDR3 nucleotides: TGTGCCTGGACCTCTCGGGAGGGGGCGTACGAGCAGTACTTC.

The genes are TRBV6-1 and TRBJ1-2; 7 bases are a match to TRBD1. Germline V gene lookup returns CDR1 MNHNS and CDR2 SASEGT. Trimming took 6 bases from V and 6 from J; bases not matched to a gene: 7. This CDR3 is built from 13 residues. CDR3 bases: TGTGCCAGCAGGGACAGGCGAACAGATGGCTACACCTTC. This translates into CASRDRRTDGYTF.